These T cell receptor beta chains were read from a single sample in a study of T cell repertoires in cytomegalovirus infection. TCRdb called the reads again in MiXCR, with one record for every CDR3 protein. The sample lists 450,000 to 550,000 distinct CDR3 sequences, more than 15% occurring once. Sequences were obtained from CD8+ T cells from PBMCs. Receptor source: a human donor in good health (CMV status not recorded). Some clones in this sample may be carry-over from other donors' samples. Each CDR3 is given with its conserved first and last residue. The D gene is left open where the match is weak. Not every row has a clone size; where given, it reads once, few, many or a size class.

>TRBD1|many|TRBV27|TRBJ2-5|16
CASSPSTGEAQETQYF
TGTGCCAGCAGTCCCTCGACAGGGGAAGCCCAAGAGACCCAGTACTTC
>TRBD2|.|TRBV4-3|TRBJ2-5|16
CASSQAPTSGAGTQYF
TGCGCCAGCAGCCAAGCCCCGACTAGCGGAGCAGGGACCCAGTACTTC
>.|few|TRBV27|TRBJ2-1|12
CASRDTPDEQFF
TGTGCCAGCCGTGACACTCCGGATGAGCAGTTCTTC
>.|few|TRBV28|TRBJ2-5|15
CASSPLTKSGETQYF
TGTGCCAGCAGTCCATTGACGAAAAGCGGAGAGACCCAGTACTTC
>.|few|TRBV6-1|TRBJ1-5|12
CASQGSNQPQHF
TGTGCCAGCCAGGGAAGCAATCAGCCCCAGCATTTT
>TRBD2|many|TRBV12-3/TRBV12-4|TRBJ2-7|14
CASSYGGGGTEQYF
TGTGCCAGCAGTTACGGGGGCGGGGGGACCGAGCAGTACTTC
>.|many|TRBV12-3/TRBV12-4|TRBJ1-1|15
CASSSGGLWNTEAFF
TGTGCCAGCAGTTCCGGGGGCCTCTGGAACACTGAAGCTTTCTTT
>TRBD1|few|TRBV25-1|TRBJ1-6|13
CASRQGGGSPLHF
TGTGCCAGCAGACAGGGGGGGGGATCACCCCTCCACTTT
>.|.|TRBV6-2/TRBV6-3|TRBJ1-1|13
CASTLVPGTEAFF
TGTGCCAGCACCTTAGTACCGGGCACTGAAGCTTTCTTT
>TRBD2|many|TRBV11-2|TRBJ2-3|17
CASSWWGSGSRTDTQYF
TGTGCCAGCAGCTGGTGGGGGAGCGGGAGTAGAACAGATACGCAGTATTTT
>.|.|TRBV27|TRBJ1-1|12
CASSHQGKEAFF
TGTGCCAGCAGTCATCAGGGGAAGGAAGCTTTCTTT
>.|many|TRBV28|TRBJ2-1|15
CASRDGLTKLNEQFF
TGTGCCAGCAGGGACGGACTCACCAAGCTAAATGAGCAGTTCTTC